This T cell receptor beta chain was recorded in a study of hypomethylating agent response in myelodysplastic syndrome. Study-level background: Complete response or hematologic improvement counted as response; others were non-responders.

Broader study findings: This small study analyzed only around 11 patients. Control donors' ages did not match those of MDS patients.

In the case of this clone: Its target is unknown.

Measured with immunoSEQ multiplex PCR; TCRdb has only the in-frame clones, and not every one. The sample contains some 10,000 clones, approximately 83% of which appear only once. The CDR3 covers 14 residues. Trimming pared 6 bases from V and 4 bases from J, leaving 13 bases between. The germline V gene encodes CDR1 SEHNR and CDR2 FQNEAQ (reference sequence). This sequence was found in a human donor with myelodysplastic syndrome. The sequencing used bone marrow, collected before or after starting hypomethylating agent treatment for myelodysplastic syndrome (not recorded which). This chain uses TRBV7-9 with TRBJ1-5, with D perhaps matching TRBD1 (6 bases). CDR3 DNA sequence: TGTGCCAGCAGTCCCCAGGGGTCGAATCAGCCCCAGCATTTT. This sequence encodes CASSPQGSNQPQHF.